The 21 T cell receptor beta chains given below trace back to one sample, sequenced in a study of radiation and T cells in renal cell carcinoma. Noted time point: baseline pretreatment blood. Treatment reported: 15 Gy SBRT to primary tumor, nephrectomy 4 weeks later. The method was immunoSEQ multiplex PCR; TCRdb's version includes in-frame clones alone and lacks a portion of them. The table lists some 100,000 clones, 70% to 85% of them singletons. Sequences were derived from blood, sampled from a patient whose treatment included radiotherapy and nephrectomy. All receptors derive from a man aged 55-75 years with renal cell carcinoma.

This clone appeared once. The chain employs TRBV6-1 and TRBJ2-3; 8 bases fit TRBD2. The CDR3 has 15 amino acids. Germline CDR1 is MNHNS and CDR2 is SASEGT. V lost 4 bases to trimming and J lost 1 base; unmatched junction nucleotides: 4. The CDR3 is CASSGLAGGTDTQYF. The DNA of the CDR3 is TGTGCCAGCAGTGGGCTAGCGGGCGGCACAGATACGCAGTATTTT.

This clone was observed once. The rearrangement uses TRBV6-1 and TRBJ1-1; maybe TRBD1 (5 bases). Germline loops: CDR1 MNHNS, CDR2 SASEGT. This CDR3 has 12 residues. Trimming stripped 9 bases from V and 2 bases from J, with 10 bases between. This CDR3 is CASMGDNTEAFF. The CDR3 DNA sequence: TGTGCCAGTATGGGGGATAACACTGAAGCTTTCTTT.

This clone was counted only a few times. The genes are TRBV28 and TRBJ1-2; TRBD1 agrees at 7 bases. V lost 2 bases, J lost 3 bases, and 3 bases stayed unmatched. Looked up from germline, CDR1 is MDHEN and CDR2 is SYDVKM. This CDR3 is built from 14 residues. In DNA, the CDR3 is TGTGCCAGCAGTTTAGAAGGGGGCCACTATGGCTACACCTTC. It is translated as CASSLEGGHYGYTF.

The chain links TRBV5-1 to TRBJ2-1; D unresolved. The V gene's germline CDR1 is SGHRS and CDR2 YFSETQ. The CDR3 is 17 residues long. Trimming took off 0 bases at V and 0 bases at J, with 13 bases between the two ends. This chain's CDR3 is CASSLVGQRSSYNEQFF. CDR3 bases: TGCGCCAGCAGCTTGGTAGGGCAGAGGAGCTCCTACAATGAGCAGTTCTTC. Full variable domain (outside the CDR3, taken from reference TRBV5-1 and TRBJ2-1): KAGVTQTPRYLIKTRGQQVTLSCSPISGHRSVSWYQQTPGQGLQFLFEYFSETQRNKGNFPGRFSGRQFSNSRSEMNVSTLELGDSALYLCASSLVGQRSSYNEQFFGPGTRLTVL.

In this sample, this clone turned up once. V usage is TRBV28 and J usage is TRBJ1-2; the match to TRBD1 covers 7 bases. Germline CDR1 MDHEN, CDR2 SYDVKM. The trim removed 5 bases at V and 5 bases at J, leaving 11 bases unmatched. The CDR3 is 15 amino acids. CDR3 region: CASSPNSGTEYGYTF. The DNA for the CDR3 is TGTGCCAGCAGTCCCAATTCCGGGACAGAGTATGGCTACACCTTC.

The rearrangement links TRBV5-1 to TRBJ2-1; no definite D call. CDR1 and CDR2 from the germline V gene are SGHRS and YFSETQ. Trimming left V 7 bases short and J 0 bases short, with 14 bases between. The CDR3 is made up of 15 amino acids. The CDR3 sequence is CASGDPISSYNEQFF. The CDR3 region has the DNA TGCGCCAGCGGCGACCCTATCAGCTCCTACAATGAGCAGTTCTTC.

The rearrangement uses TRBV7-2 and TRBJ2-5, with TRBD2 matching 8 bases. The assigned J gene may be wrong: the sequence end matches TRBJ2-7 better. CDR1 is SGHTA and CDR2 is FQGNSA in the germline V gene. This CDR3 contains 14 residues. The CDR3 DNA reads as TGTGCCAGCAGCACGGGGGGGAGCTCCTACGAGCAGTACTTC. As protein: CASSTGGSSYEQYF.

The chain uses TRBV27 and TRBJ2-5; 8 bases fit TRBD2. CDR3 length: 16 residues. The trim removed 4 bases at V and 5 bases at J, leaving 12 bases unmatched. Germline-derived CDR1 and CDR2 are MNHEY and SMNVEV (reference sequence). In nucleotides, the CDR3 is TGTGCCAGCAGTTCCTTAGCGGGGAGCGGGGAGGAGACCCAGTACTTC. Its protein is CASSSLAGSGEETQYF.

The chain combines TRBV18 with TRBJ1-2, with D maybe TRBD1 (5 bases). The CDR3 sequence is 16 residues long. Trimming removed 2 bases from V and 4 bases from J, with 17 bases in between. CDR1 KGHSH and CDR2 LQKENI come from the germline V gene. CDR3 in amino acids: CASSPAGTSSIYGYTF. Written as DNA, the CDR3 is TGTGCCAGCTCACCAGCCGGGACGTCTTCGATCTATGGCTACACCTTC.

This chain joins TRBV29-1 and TRBJ2-7; D is perhaps TRBD2 (6 bases). Trimming removed 4 bases from V and 2 bases from J, with 12 bases in between. The CDR3 is 13 amino acids. Germline CDR1 reads SQVTM; CDR2 reads ANQGSEA. DNA for the CDR3: TGCAGCGTTGTTTCGGGGGAGACCTACGAGCAGTACTTC. Translated, it gives CSVVSGETYEQYF.

This rearrangement joins TRBV19 to TRBJ1-2, with TRBD1 as a possible D gene (6 bases). Per the germline V gene, CDR1 is LNHDA and CDR2 is SQIVND (reference sequence). With 0 bases removed from V and 6 bases from J, the gap between germline ends came to 17 bases. The CDR3 has 16 residues. The CDR3 nucleotides are TGTGCCAGTAGTATAGACCCTACCGACAGGATAAATGGCTACACCTTC. It yields the protein CASSIDPTDRINGYTF. Full variable domain (remainder filled in from reference TRBV19 and TRBJ1-2): DGGITQSPKYLFRKEGQNVTLSCEQNLNHDAMYWYRQDPGQGLRLIYYSQIVNDFQKGDIAEGYSVSREKKESFPLTVTSAQKNPTAFYLCASSIDPTDRINGYTFGSGTRLTVV.

As to this clone: An end of the junction does not agree with germline; a read error may underlie this. The chain is built from TRBV7-2 and TRBJ2-7, with 10 bases lining up with TRBD2. The CDR3 totals 13 residues. Germline V gives CDR1 SGHTA, CDR2 FQGNSA. The CDR3 nucleotides read TGTGCCAGCAGCCTAGCGGGAGCCTACGAGCAGTACTTC. This encodes CASSLAGAYEQYF. Variable domain in full (rest from reference TRBV7-2 and TRBJ2-7): GAGVSQSPSNKVTEKGKDVELRCDPISGHTALYWYRQSLGQGLEFLIYFQGNSAPDKSGLPSDRFSAERTGGSVSTLTIQRTQQEDSAVYLCASSLAGAYEQYFGPGTRLTVT.

As DNA, the CDR3 is TGTGCCAGCAGCTTGGGGGCCAGGGTCGAGCAGTACTTC. Protein product: CASSLGARVEQYF. The chain is built from TRBV5-5 and TRBJ2-7; possible D gene TRBD1, 5 bases. CDR3 length equals 13 residues. Germline V gives CDR1 SGHKS, CDR2 YYEKEE (reference sequence). Deletions cut 0 bases from V and 6 bases from J, with 10 bases between.

V gene TRBV15 combines with J gene TRBJ2-7, with 10 bases lining up with TRBD1. There are 15 residues in the CDR3. The J segment lost 3 bases and the V segment lost 0 bases, leaving 2 bases of the junction unmatched. The germline V gene has CDR1 LNHNV and CDR2 YYDKDF (reference sequence). In DNA form, the CDR3 reads TGTGCCACCAGCAGAGAGGACAGGGGGGACTACGAGCAGTACTTC. The encoded protein is CATSREDRGDYEQYF.

The sample holds one count of this clone. The same CDR3 is also encoded by other DNA sequences in this sample. This CDR3 reads CASSPQGETQYF. The CDR3 coding sequence is TGTGCCAGCTCACCACAAGGGGAGACCCAGTACTTC. The V gene is TRBV18, the J gene TRBJ2-5; D unclear. Trimming removed 1 base from V and 5 bases from J, with 5 bases in between. This CDR3 has 12 residues. Germline V lookup: CDR1 KGHSH, CDR2 LQKENI.

This clone was counted once. The genes are TRBV5-5 and TRBJ2-2; TRBD2 agrees at 11 bases. Trimming cost V 6 bases and J 6 bases; bases outside gene matches: 19. The CDR3 covers 19 residues. Germline values: CDR1 SGHKS, CDR2 YYEKEE (reference sequence). The CDR3 nucleotides read TGTGCCAGCACCGTGACAGGGATTGGGCTAGCGGGAGGTTCCGGGGAGCTGTTTTTT. This gives the protein CASTVTGIGLAGGSGELFF.

This clone showed up just a few times. The V gene is TRBV19, the J gene TRBJ1-1; D unresolved. In germline, CDR1 is LNHDA, CDR2 SQIVND (reference sequence). V was pared by 9 bases and J by 2 bases, with 7 bases between. This CDR3 has 11 residues. This chain's CDR3 is CASRSNTEAFF. The CDR3 coding sequence is TGTGCCAGCCGATCTAACACTGAAGCTTTCTTT.

The V gene is TRBV7-2, the J gene TRBJ1-2, with D perhaps matching TRBD1 (5 bases). CDR3 size: 14 residues. The V and J ends lost 5 bases and 8 bases respectively, with 18 bases between them. Germline V gene sequence: CDR1 SGHTA, CDR2 FQGNSA. The CDR3 nucleotides read TGTGCCAGCAGCCCCGACGGGGGAACCTGGGGCTACACCTTC. Amino acid sequence: CASSPDGGTWGYTF.

The chain joins TRBV5-5 to TRBJ1-4; TRBD1 aligns across 8 bases. This CDR3 is 14 amino acids long. From germline, CDR1 is SGHKS and CDR2 YYEKEE (reference sequence). The V and J ends lost 0 bases and 5 bases, in that order; junction bases with no gene match: 0. In DNA form, the CDR3 reads TGTGCCAGCAGCTTGGCAGGGGGCAATGAAAAACTGTTTTTT. Translation: CASSLAGGNEKLFF.

The CDR3 here is CATSRGLSGAQFF. CDR3 bases: TGTGCCACCAGCAGAGGTTTATCCGGGGCCCAGTTCTTC. This chain uses TRBV15 with TRBJ2-1; possibly TRBD1 or TRBD2 for D (5 bases each). The germline gives CDR1 LNHNV, CDR2 YYDKDF (reference sequence). V lost 1 base and J lost 13, with 14 bases in between. The CDR3 has 13 residues. The full variable domain, rest sourced from reference TRBV15 and TRBJ2-1, is DAMVIQNPRYQVTQFGKPVTLSCSQTLNHNVMYWYQQKSSQAPKLLFHYYDKDFNNEADTPDNFQSRRPNTSFCFLDIRSPGLGDTAMYLCATSRGLSGAQFFGPGTRLTVL.

V and J are TRBV6-5 and TRBJ1-2; 9 nucleotides align to TRBD1. There are 14 residues in the CDR3. The germline V gene encodes CDR1 MNHEY and CDR2 SVGAGI. V shed 6 bases and J 4 bases; nucleotides not matched to a gene: 6. The CDR3 here is CASSWDRVSYGYTF. In DNA form, the CDR3 reads TGTGCCAGCAGCTGGGACAGGGTCTCCTATGGCTACACCTTC.